This TCR beta chain originates from a study of T cells after yellow fever vaccination. Study-wide results and caveats: The secondary response peaked faster, at day 5 versus 15, but was weaker. Post-booster samples contained most primary-vaccination clones (around 95% CD4, about 90% CD8).

Regarding this clonotype: Its antigen is still unknown.

Making TCR cDNA involved 5'RACE template switching, which added UMIs and a universal primer site. Using its own MiXCR run on the 5' RACE reads, TCRdb lists one record per CDR3 protein. The sample has approximately 550,000 distinct CDR3 sequences, 15% to 20% seen once; the top ten hold roughly an eighth. J was trimmed by 3 bases and V by 6 bases; bases with no gene match: 2. Germline CDR1 reads MNHEY; CDR2 reads SVGEGT. The CDR3 has 13 residues. The origin of this receptor is a young man who received the YFV17D yellow fever vaccine. Specimen: PBMCs, collected 15 days after the yellow fever booster vaccination. The V and J genes are TRBV6-2 or TRBV6-3 and TRBJ2-7; TRBD2 matches 10 bases. The CDR3 spells CASSGLADYEQYF. CDR3 bases: TGTGCCAGCAGCGGACTAGCGGACTACGAGCAGTACTTC.